The 13 T cell receptor beta chains listed next were all sequenced from one sample in a study of T cell repertoires in cytomegalovirus infection. One entry per CDR3 protein, called by TCRdb with MiXCR from the reads. The profile shows 450,000 to 600,000 distinct CDR3 sequences, about 11% of them singletons. The sequenced sample consisted of PBMCs. All receptors come from a human donor in good health (CMV status not recorded). Some clones in this sample may be carry-over from other donors' samples.

This clonotype was recorded at least ten times. This chain links TRBV5-1 with TRBJ2-3; 11 nucleotides align to TRBD2. With V trimmed by 4 bases and J by 3 bases, 7 bases remained unmatched. Looked up from germline, CDR1 is SGHRS and CDR2 is YFSETQ. The CDR3 contains 16 residues. The DNA for the CDR3 is TGCGCCAGCAGCCCGGGGACTAGCGGACCTACAGATACGCAGTATTTT. Residues: CASSPGTSGPTDTQYF.

This clonotype showed up just a few times. The chain couples TRBV28 to TRBJ2-1; the D call may be TRBD1 or TRBD2 (5 bases each). The V gene's germline CDR1 is MDHEN and CDR2 SYDVKM. V shed 6 bases and J shed 6 bases, with 12 bases lying between them. This CDR3 contains 13 residues. CDR3 residues: CASRERDANEQFF. The CDR3 region has the DNA TGTGCCAGCAGAGAAAGGGACGCCAATGAGCAGTTCTTC.

This clonotype was recorded at least ten times. The chain joins TRBV20-1 to TRBJ1-5; a possible D gene is TRBD1 (5 bases). The V end was cut by 3 bases, the J end by 0 bases, with 12 bases between. The CDR3 extends over 15 amino acids. Germline lookup yields CDR1 DFQATT and CDR2 SNEGSKA (reference sequence). The CDR3 is CSASPGELSNQPQHF. As DNA, the CDR3 is TGCAGTGCTAGCCCGGGGGAGCTTAGCAATCAGCCCCAGCATTTT.

The genes are TRBV19 and TRBJ2-2; D ambiguous. Germline assignment: CDR1 LNHDA and CDR2 SQIVND (reference sequence). V was cut by 5 bases and J by 0 bases, with 7 bases left in between. The CDR3 is 14 amino acids. The chain's CDR3 is CASSYTSNTGELFF. The CDR3 DNA is TGTGCCAGTAGTTACACTTCGAACACCGGGGAGCTGTTTTTT.

This clonotype was counted at least ten times. The chain has TRBV12-3 or TRBV12-4 and TRBJ2-2, with TRBD1 matching 7 bases. Trimming removed 7 bases from V and 7 bases from J; junction bases left unmatched: 6. The CDR3 runs to 13 residues. The CDR3 sequence is CASTLQGNGELFF. The CDR3 DNA is TGTGCCAGCACCCTACAGGGGAACGGGGAGCTGTTTTTT.

This clonotype was found a few times. This chain links TRBV11-2 with TRBJ1-3, with a possible D match to TRBD1 (5 bases). The CDR3 consists of 18 residues. Germline values: CDR1 SGHAT, CDR2 FQNNGV. V lost 5 bases and J 0 bases, leaving 20 bases between the germline ends. The CDR3 loop reads CASSATPGDFYSGNTIYF. The CDR3 coding sequence is TGTGCCAGCAGCGCTACACCCGGGGACTTCTACTCTGGAAACACCATATATTTT.

The sample holds many counts of this clonotype. CDR3 amino acids: CASSPLRVRGTGELFF. The CDR3 nucleotides read TGTGCCAGCAGCCCACTTAGGGTCAGGGGGACCGGGGAGCTGTTTTTT. The chain combines TRBV7-8 with TRBJ2-2, with 7 nucleotides matching TRBD1. The CDR3 is made up of 16 amino acids. J lost 5 bases, V lost 5 bases, and 11 bases had no gene match. Germline V gene data show CDR1 as SGHVS and CDR2 as FQNEAQ.

This clonotype appeared many times. CDR3 DNA: TGCAGTGCCCCGACAGAAACCTACAATGAGCAGTTCTTC. Translating gives CSAPTETYNEQFF. The chain has TRBV20-1 and TRBJ2-1; possibly TRBD1 for D (5 bases). CDR1 DFQATT and CDR2 SNEGSKA come from the germline V gene (reference sequence). The CDR3 length is 13 residues. V lost 6 bases and J 2 bases, leaving 11 bases between the germline ends.

This clonotype came up many times. The genes are TRBV25-1 and TRBJ1-6; no reliable D call. Trimming took off 6 bases at V and 0 bases at J, with 9 bases between the two ends. This CDR3 region has 15 residues. Germline V gives CDR1 MGHDK, CDR2 SYGVNS. The CDR3: CASSSRSSYNSPLHF. In DNA, the CDR3 is TGTGCCAGCAGCTCCCGGAGCTCCTATAATTCACCCCTCCACTTT.

This clonotype was seen ten or more times. The chain employs TRBV12-3 or TRBV12-4 and TRBJ2-7, with D unclear. The CDR3 contains 13 residues. The V and J ends lost 6 bases and 1 base respectively, with 10 bases between them. CDR3 coding DNA: TGTGCCAGCAGCCGTCGTGGATCCTACGAGCAGTACTTC. Protein product: CASSRRGSYEQYF.

This clonotype has a single count. A much larger clone lies a single base off, so this may be a read error. As the CDR3 is not closed by the conserved phenylalanine or tryptophan, this likely results from a read error. The chain carries TRBV7-9 and TRBJ1-3, with unresolved D. CDR1 is SEHNR and CDR2 is FQNEAQ in the germline V gene (reference sequence). V was shortened by 4 bases and J by 4 bases, with 5 bases between the two germline ends. The CDR3 is made up of 12 amino acids. The CDR3 sequence: CASSSLGNTIYL. The CDR3 nucleotides are TGTGCCAGCAGCTCGTTGGGAAACACCATATATCTT.

This clonotype was counted ten times or more. As DNA, the CDR3 is TGTGCCAGCAGTGTCTTAGGGACAGACAAACTCTATGGCTACACCTTC. Translation: CASSVLGTDKLYGYTF. The J gene is TRBJ1-2, the V gene TRBV2; TRBD1 matches at 7 bases. Trimming cost V 4 bases and J 4 bases; bases outside gene matches: 12. The CDR3 consists of 16 residues. Looked up from germline, CDR1 is SNHLY and CDR2 is FYNNEI. Based on the CDR3 plus reference TRBV2 and TRBJ1-2, the full variable domain is EPEVTQTPSHQVTQMGQEVILRCVPISNHLYFYWYRQILGQKVEFLVSFYNNEISEKSEIFDDQFSVERPDGSNFTLKIRSTKLEDSAMYFCASSVLGTDKLYGYTFGSGTRLTVV.

This clonotype was counted ten times or more. The V gene is TRBV5-6, the J gene TRBJ2-1; 8 nucleotides line up with TRBD2. This CDR3 contains 18 residues. Germline trimming cut 3 bases from V and 1 base from J; bases unmatched to any gene: 12. Germline V gene sequence: CDR1 SGHDT, CDR2 YYEEEE. The CDR3 loop reads CASSSNLGVAGSYNEQFF. CDR3 sequence (DNA): TGTGCCAGCAGCTCCAACCTTGGGGTAGCGGGGTCCTACAATGAGCAGTTCTTC.